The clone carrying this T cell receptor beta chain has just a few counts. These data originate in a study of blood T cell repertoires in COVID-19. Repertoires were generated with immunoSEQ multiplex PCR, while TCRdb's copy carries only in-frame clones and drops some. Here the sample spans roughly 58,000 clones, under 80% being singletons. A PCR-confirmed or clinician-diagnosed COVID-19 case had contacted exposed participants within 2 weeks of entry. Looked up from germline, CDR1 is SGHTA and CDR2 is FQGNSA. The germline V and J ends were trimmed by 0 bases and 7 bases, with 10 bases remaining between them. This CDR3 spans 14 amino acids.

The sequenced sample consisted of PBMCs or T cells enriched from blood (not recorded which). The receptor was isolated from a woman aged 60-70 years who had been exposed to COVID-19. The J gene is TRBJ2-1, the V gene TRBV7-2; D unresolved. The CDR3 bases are TGTGCCAGCAGCTTAGCCTTAGCTGGGAATGAGCAGTTCTTC. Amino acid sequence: CASSLALAGNEQFF. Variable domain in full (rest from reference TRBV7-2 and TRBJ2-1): GAGVSQSPSNKVTEKGKDVELRCDPISGHTALYWYRQSLGQGLEFLIYFQGNSAPDKSGLPSDRFSAERTGGSVSTLTIQRTQQEDSAVYLCASSLALAGNEQFFGPGTRLTVL.